The rows below give T cell receptor beta chains drawn from one sample of a study of Ad26.COV2.S vaccination and SARS-CoV-2 variants. The data were produced by immunoSEQ multiplex PCR, yet TCRdb's version contains in-frame clones alone and is incomplete. There are about 350,000 clones in the sample; approximately 85% occur only once, and roughly 3.1% lies in the top ten. Material: peripheral blood, obtained in a trial of Ad26.COV2.S vaccine versus placebo. The receptors stem from a person aged 18 to 65 who received the Ad26.COV2.S COVID-19 vaccine or a placebo. The CDR3 runs from the conserved cysteine through the conserved F or W. The D gene is left open where the match is weak. The size of a clone is reported for some rows only, either as once, few or many, or as a class for expanded clones.

V gene	clone size	D gene	J gene	CDR3 protein	CDR3 DNA
TRBV4-3	.	.	TRBJ2-2	CASSQVLEAGELFF	TGCGCCAGCAGCCAAGTTTTGGAGGCCGGGGAGCTGTTTTTT
TRBV6-1	.	.	TRBJ2-1	CASNGGGGAYNEQFF	TGTGCCAGCAACGGGGGAGGGGGGGCCTACAATGAGCAGTTCTTC
TRBV6-2/TRBV6-3	.	.	TRBJ2-6	CASSPGGPLAYSGANVLTF	TGTGCCAGCAGCCCAGGGGGGCCTTTGGCCTACTCTGGGGCCAACGTCCTGACTTTC
TRBV7-8	.	.	TRBJ2-7	CASSLVEVLGEQYF	TGTGCCAGCAGCTTAGTCGAGGTTCTCGGCGAGCAGTACTTC
TRBV28	once	.	TRBJ2-3	CASSFSVTDTQYF	TGTGCCAGCAGTTTTTCAGTCACAGATACGCAGTATTTT
TRBV6-2/TRBV6-3	.	TRBD1	TRBJ1-5	CASSYPRDRANNQPQHF	TGTGCCAGCAGTTACCCCCGGGACAGGGCGAACAATCAGCCCCAGCATTTT
TRBV5-1	.	TRBD2	TRBJ2-5	CASSPKTSGLETQYF	TGCGCCAGCAGCCCCAAGACTAGCGGGTTAGAGACCCAGTACTTC
TRBV25-1	.	.	TRBJ1-2	CASSDTGSEVDGYTF	TGTGCCAGCAGTGATACAGGGTCCGAGGTAGATGGCTACACCTTC
TRBV19	.	TRBD1	TRBJ2-2	CASRTGGNTGELFF	TGTGCCAGTAGAACAGGGGGAAACACCGGGGAGCTGTTTTTT
TRBV7-9	.	.	TRBJ1-3	CASSRETAGNTIYF	TGTGCCAGCAGCAGGGAGACCGCTGGAAACACCATATATTTT
TRBV20-1	.	.	TRBJ1-2	CSVGWNVGYTF	TGCAGTGTCGGGTGGAACGTGGGCTACACCTTC
TRBV6-5	once	.	TRBJ1-5	CASSMTVILNQPQHF	TGTGCCAGCAGTATGACAGTCATCCTAAATCAGCCCCAGCATTTT
TRBV18	.	.	TRBJ2-1	CASSPGVTTNNEQFF	TGTGCCAGCTCACCCGGCGTAACCACGAACAATGAGCAGTTCTTC